This TCR beta chain was captured by sequencing in a study of cytomegalovirus exposure and HLA in healthy donors. The overall study: Unique TCRs from HLA-typed donors, 85 million to 100 million of them, were held in an early data release.

With respect to this clone: Its cognate antigen is unknown.

PCR used 60 Vbeta primers and 13 Jbeta primers. Clones were read by immunoSEQ multiplex PCR, and TCRdb kept only the in-frame ones, dropping some. The top ten hold around 2% of the sample, which has about 150,000 clones, 70% to 90% seen once. Study observations and caveats: Follow-up analysis later connected one missense variant in DCLRE1C with trimming of TCR beta V- and J-genes.

V gave up 5 bases and J gave up 5 bases; unmatched junction bases: 7. The germline CDR1 and CDR2 sequences are MDHEN and SYDVKM. This CDR3 has 14 residues. V is TRBV28 and J is TRBJ1-2; 8 nucleotides agree with TRBD1. The clonotype comes from a woman between 18 and 29 years old in good health and CMV-seronegative. The sequenced sample consisted of PBMCs. CDR3 bases: TGTGCCAGCAGTGCCGTACAGGGGGATTATGGCTACACCTTC. This encodes CASSAVQGDYGYTF.